These 6 T cell receptor beta chains originate from one sample sequenced in a study of long-term antiretroviral therapy in people with HIV. It was version v3.0 of the immunoSEQ assay that was run at survey level. Some clones are missing from TCRdb's copy, which holds only in-frame ones; the method was immunoSEQ multiplex PCR. Altogether about 22,000 clones are present, 86% being singletons, with the ten largest covering less than 8.5%. Sequencing used unsorted PBMCs, obtained 1.8 years before starting antiretroviral therapy. The receptors shown here come from a woman between 25 and 40 years old with HIV.

This clone has a single count. The V gene is TRBV6-6, the J gene TRBJ1-1, with D unclear. The CDR3 extends over 13 amino acids. V was pared by 6 bases and J by 0 bases, with 8 bases between. Germline V gene lookup returns CDR1 MNHNY and CDR2 SVGAGI (reference sequence). The CDR3 DNA is TGTGCCAGCAGCTTGAATATGAACACTGAAGCTTTCTTT. Translation gives CASSLNMNTEAFF.

This clone has more than one count but fewer than ten. This chain uses TRBV5-6 with TRBJ2-7, with TRBD2 as a possible D gene (5 bases). CDR3 length: 14 amino acids. The V end was cut by 4 bases, the J end by 7 bases, with 18 bases between. Germline CDR1 SGHDT, CDR2 YYEEEE. The CDR3 is CASSLQHGRGEQYF. CDR3 DNA sequence: TGTGCCAGCAGCCTCCAACACGGTCGCGGGGAGCAGTACTTC.

The rearrangement links TRBV9 to TRBJ2-2, with 13 positions matching TRBD2. Trimming cost V 5 bases and J 5 bases; bases outside gene matches: 9. The CDR3 totals 17 residues. Germline V gene data show CDR1 as SGDLS and CDR2 as YYNGEE. In DNA, the CDR3 is TGTGCCAGCAGTCGTACTAGCGGGGGGGTGTTTACCGGGGAGCTGTTTTTT. Protein: CASSRTSGGVFTGELFF. Full variable domain (remainder filled in from reference TRBV9 and TRBJ2-2): DSGVTQTPKHLITATGQRVTLRCSPRSGDLSVYWYQQSLDQGLQFLIQYYNGEERAKGNILERFSAQQFPDLHSELNLSSLELGDSALYFCASSRTSGGVFTGELFFGEGSRLTVL.

The V and J genes are TRBV2 and TRBJ1-1; D remains unclear. V was clipped by 4 bases and J by 3 bases, with 9 bases between them. The CDR3 contains 13 residues. From germline, CDR1 is SNHLY and CDR2 FYNNEI. The CDR3 DNA is TGTGCCAGCAGTGCTGGTCCCCACACTGAAGCTTTCTTT. It codes for CASSAGPHTEAFF.

This clone occurred once. In nucleotides, the CDR3 is TGTGCCAGCAGCGCCCGGGAGGGAGGCACTGAAGCTTTCTTT. Translated: CASSAREGGTEAFF. V gene TRBV7-9 combines with J gene TRBJ1-1; D remains unclear. CDR3 size: 14 residues. CDR1 and CDR2 from the germline V gene are SEHNR and FQNEAQ (reference sequence). The germline V and J ends were trimmed by 5 bases and 4 bases, with 14 bases remaining between them.

The chain couples TRBV11-2 to TRBJ2-5; maybe TRBD2 (5 bases). The V and J ends lost 0 bases and 4 bases respectively, with 9 bases between them. Germline V gene data show CDR1 as SGHAT and CDR2 as FQNNGV. The length of the CDR3 is 14 residues. CDR3 sequence reads: CASSLDRLAETQYF. In DNA, the CDR3 is TGTGCCAGCAGCTTAGATCGGCTAGCAGAGACCCAGTACTTC. Full variable domain (missing parts from reference TRBV11-2 and TRBJ2-5): EAGVAQSPRYKIIEKRQSVAFWCNPISGHATLYWYQQILGQGPKLLIQFQNNGVVDDSQLPKDRFSAERLKGVDSTLKIQPAKLEDSAVYLCASSLDRLAETQYFGPGTRLLVL.